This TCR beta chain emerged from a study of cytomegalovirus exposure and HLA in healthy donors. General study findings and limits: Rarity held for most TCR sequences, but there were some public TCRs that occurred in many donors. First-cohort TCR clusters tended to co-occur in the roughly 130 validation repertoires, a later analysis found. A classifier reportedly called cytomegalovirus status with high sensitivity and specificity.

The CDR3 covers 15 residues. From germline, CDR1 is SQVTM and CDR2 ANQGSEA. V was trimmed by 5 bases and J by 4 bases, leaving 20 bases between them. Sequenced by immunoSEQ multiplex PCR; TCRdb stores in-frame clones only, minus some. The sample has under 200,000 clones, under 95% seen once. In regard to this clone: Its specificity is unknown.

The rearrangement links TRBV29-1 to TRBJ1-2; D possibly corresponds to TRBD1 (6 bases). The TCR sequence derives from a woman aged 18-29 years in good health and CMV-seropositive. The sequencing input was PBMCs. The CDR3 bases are TGCAGCGTTTACGTTTCAGGGGTGGTATTCTATGGCTACACCTTC. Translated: CSVYVSGVVFYGYTF. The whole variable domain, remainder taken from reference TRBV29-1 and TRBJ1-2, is SAVISQKPSRDICQRGTSLTIQCQVDSQVTMMFWYRQQPGQSLTLIATANQGSEATYESGFVIDKFPISRPNLTFSTLTVSNMSPEDSSIYLCSVYVSGVVFYGYTFGSGTRLTVV.